The text below deals with one T cell receptor (beta chain). This specimen belongs to a study of blood T cell repertoires in COVID-19. Sequencing was performed with immunoSEQ multiplex PCR; in TCRdb, only in-frame clones are kept and a portion is missing. This table holds around 290,000 clones, around nine tenths found once. Trimming cost V 6 bases and J 3 bases, with 10 bases left between them. This CDR3 has 13 amino acids. The sample comprised PBMCs or T cells enriched from blood (not recorded which). The chain joins TRBV12-3 or TRBV12-4 to TRBJ2-3, with D perhaps matching TRBD2 (6 bases). This sequence originates from a woman between 18 and 30 years old who had recovered from COVID-19. Here the CDR3 DNA reads TGTGCCAGCAGCGGGACTTCTACAGATACGCAGTATTTT. It codes for CASSGTSTDTQYF.